This T cell receptor beta chain was captured by sequencing in a study of T cell responses to AZD1222 COVID-19 vaccine. Study conclusions and caveats: Across the whole spike, CD4 TCRs peaked at regions 160-218 and 743-854. Seropositivity was recorded at baseline in only 6 or 7 AZD1222 recipients. Regions left unmutated in variants are reportedly the target of nearly half of spike-specific TCRs. Most donors were white British, females outnumbered males, and clonal diversity was possibly underestimated.

Of note for this clone: Its antigen is not identified.

Data came from immunoSEQ multiplex PCR; TCRdb stores just in-frame clones and leaves some out. The repertoire holds 90,000 to 120,000 clones, with about 90% as singletons. Germline V lookup: CDR1 SGHVS, CDR2 FQNEAQ. This CDR3 region has 14 residues. V was clipped by 4 bases and J by 6 bases; unmatched bases: 7. This TCR derives from an adult in good health. J is TRBJ2-3 and V is TRBV7-8; 7 nucleotides line up with TRBD2. This specimen was peripheral blood, taken on day 0 of AZD1222 vaccination. CDR3 amino acids: CASSSPLGGDTQYF. Written as DNA, the CDR3 is TGTGCCAGCAGCTCACCCCTGGGGGGGGATACGCAGTATTTT. The full variable domain, in which reference TRBV7-8 and TRBJ2-3 provide the parts outside the CDR3, is GAGVSQSPRYKVAKRGQDVALRCDPISGHVSLFWYQQALGQGPEFLTYFQNEAQLDKSGLPSDRFFAERPEGSVSTLKIQRTQQEDSAVYLCASSSPLGGDTQYFGPGTRLTVL.